A single count supports the clone carrying this T cell receptor beta chain. The data are from a study of blood T cells in healthy people across ages. Germline CDR1 is SGHKS and CDR2 is YYEKEE (reference sequence). This CDR3 has 14 residues. The ends lost 4 bases at V and 7 bases at J; junction bases unmatched: 8. For the second PCR, which ran for roughly 7 to 11 cycles, a sample-barcoded 5' primer and a J-beta primer mix were used. There were at least 2.5 million CDR3-containing paired-end reads obtained from each sample. MiXCR, run by TCRdb on the 5' RACE reads, gives a single entry per CDR3 protein. In the table there are about 1.8 million distinct CDR3 sequences, roughly 52% of which are singletons.

The sample taken for sequencing was blood. The clonotype comes from a woman between 40 and 50 years old in good health. This chain links TRBV5-5 with TRBJ2-1; 7 bases are shared with TRBD1. The CDR3 coding sequence is TGTGCCAGCAGCATCTACAGGGGTTGGAATGAGCAGTTCTTC. It encodes CASSIYRGWNEQFF.